The next 23 T cell receptor beta chains were all read from a single sample in a study of siplizumab effects on memory and regulatory T cells. The method was immunoSEQ multiplex PCR; TCRdb's version includes in-frame clones alone and lacks a portion of them. The table has tens of thousands of clones, roughly 97% seen once. Sequenced input: naive CD4+ T cells sorted from blood. These receptors all stem from a human donor in good health.

The chain recombines TRBV6-5 with TRBJ1-1, with 8 nucleotides matching TRBD1. V lost 5 bases to trimming and J lost 0 bases; unmatched junction nucleotides: 2. The CDR3 runs 14 residues. CDR1 is MNHEY, CDR2 SVGAGI, per germline. As DNA, the CDR3 is TGTGCCAGCAGTAGACAGGGGCTGAACACTGAAGCTTTCTTT. Amino acid sequence: CASSRQGLNTEAFF.

The chain is built from TRBV9 and TRBJ2-5; 9 bases match TRBD2. Germline V CDR1 and CDR2: SGDLS, YYNGEE. V shed 2 bases and J 2 bases; nucleotides not matched to a gene: 7. The CDR3 loop spans 16 amino acids. CDR3: CASSVGVAGAQETQYF. CDR3 in DNA: TGTGCCAGCAGCGTCGGGGTAGCGGGGGCTCAAGAGACCCAGTACTTC.

Only one count was recorded for this clone. The rearrangement uses TRBV7-3 and TRBJ2-1, with D perhaps being TRBD1 or TRBD2 (5 bases each). This CDR3 is built from 16 residues. In germline, CDR1 is SGHTA, CDR2 FQGTGA. Trimming removed 5 bases at V and 2 bases at J, with 16 bases between. CDR3 nucleotides: TGTGCCAGCAGCCCGACGGGACCTCCCACCTACAATGAGCAGTTCTTC. Its translation is CASSPTGPPTYNEQFF.

The chain links TRBV6-5 to TRBJ1-1, with a weak D call TRBD1 (5 bases). This CDR3 is built from 14 residues. The germline gives CDR1 MNHEY, CDR2 SVGAGI. V shed 5 bases and J shed 11 bases, with 21 bases lying between them. Written as DNA, the CDR3 is TGTGCCAGCAGTGGGCGGACGGGACGGGAGAAGGCTTTCTTT. Translating it yields CASSGRTGREKAFF.

The rearrangement joins TRBV7-2 to TRBJ2-1, with TRBD2 matching over 8 bases. The CDR3 covers 16 residues. Germline CDR1 is SGHTA and CDR2 is FQGNSA. V lost 0 bases, J lost 2 bases, and 3 bases stayed unmatched. The CDR3 loop reads CASSLARGGTYNEQFF. CDR3 coding DNA: TGTGCCAGCAGCTTAGCTCGGGGGGGAACCTACAATGAGCAGTTCTTC.

V is TRBV19 and J is TRBJ1-2; possible D gene TRBD1, 5 bases. Germline V gene sequence: CDR1 LNHDA, CDR2 SQIVND (reference sequence). The germline V and J ends were trimmed by 6 bases and 4 bases, with 12 bases remaining between them. CDR3 length equals 13 residues. DNA for the CDR3: TGTGCCAGTAGCCGTACGGGACCCTATGGCTACACCTTC. This sequence encodes CASSRTGPYGYTF.

This sequence joins TRBV5-1 and TRBJ1-6, with D possibly being TRBD1 (5 bases). V was clipped by 0 bases and J by 6 bases, with 22 bases between them. Germline V CDR1 and CDR2: SGHRS, YFSETQ. CDR3 length: 19 residues. The CDR3 coding sequence is TGCGCCAGCAGCTTGGCCGGGGAGGGAGGGACGGAATTTAATTCACCCCTCCACTTT. Protein: CASSLAGEGGTEFNSPLHF. The whole variable domain, remainder taken from reference TRBV5-1 and TRBJ1-6, is KAGVTQTPRYLIKTRGQQVTLSCSPISGHRSVSWYQQTPGQGLQFLFEYFSETQRNKGNFPGRFSGRQFSNSRSEMNVSTLELGDSALYLCASSLAGEGGTEFNSPLHFGNGTRLTVT.

J is TRBJ1-4 and V is TRBV2, with 7 bases matching TRBD1. V trimming: 2 bases; J trimming: 3 bases; junction bases outside the gene matches: 6. Looked up from germline, CDR1 is SNHLY and CDR2 is FYNNEI. This CDR3 contains 16 residues. This chain's CDR3 is CASSETLGTANEKLFF. CDR3 nucleotides: TGTGCCAGCAGTGAAACCCTCGGGACAGCTAATGAAAAACTGTTTTTT.

V is TRBV19 and J is TRBJ1-3, with a tentative D call TRBD1 (5 bases). Germline V lookup: CDR1 LNHDA, CDR2 SQIVND (reference sequence). CDR3 length equals 17 residues. V lost 2 bases and J 1 base, leaving 15 bases between the germline ends. CDR3: CASSIRPARGSGNTIYF. The CDR3 DNA reads as TGTGCCAGTAGTATAAGGCCGGCGCGGGGGTCTGGAAACACCATATATTTT.

The CDR3 bases are TGTGCCAGCAGCTTAACCGGGGGGGCCCCCGGGGAGCTGTTTTTT. As protein: CASSLTGGAPGELFF. The V gene is TRBV11-3, the J gene TRBJ2-2, with 8 positions matching TRBD2. The ends lost 2 bases at V and 6 bases at J; junction bases unmatched: 5. The CDR3 totals 15 residues. The germline V gene encodes CDR1 SGHNT and CDR2 YENEEA.

This clone appeared a single time. The V gene is TRBV2, the J gene TRBJ2-5; D call uncertain. CDR3 size: 11 residues. V lost 3 bases, J lost 5 bases, and 4 bases lay in between. CDR1 and CDR2 from the germline V gene are SNHLY and FYNNEI. The CDR3 region is CASSDRETQYF. CDR3 DNA sequence: TGTGCCAGCAGTGACAGGGAGACCCAGTACTTC. Complete variable domain (other parts from reference TRBV2 and TRBJ2-5): EPEVTQTPSHQVTQMGQEVILRCVPISNHLYFYWYRQILGQKVEFLVSFYNNEISEKSEIFDDQFSVERPDGSNFTLKIRSTKLEDSAMYFCASSDRETQYFGPGTRLLVL.

The chain couples TRBV19 to TRBJ1-2; 9 bases map to TRBD1. CDR1 and CDR2 (germline): LNHDA, SQIVND (reference sequence). The CDR3 extends over 15 amino acids. V gave up 4 bases and J gave up 8 bases; unmatched junction bases: 11. The CDR3 nucleotides are TGTGCCAGTAGTACCTGGACAGGGGAGGTCGAGGGCTACACCTTC. Translated, it gives CASSTWTGEVEGYTF.

V and J are TRBV27 and TRBJ2-2; a possible D gene is TRBD2 (7 bases). Trimming shortened V by 8 bases and J by 4 bases, and 14 bases separated the two germline ends. Germline lookup yields CDR1 MNHEY and CDR2 SMNVEV (reference sequence). This CDR3 region has 14 residues. DNA of the CDR3: TGTGCCAGCGTAGGGGGGGCTTTCACCGGGGAGCTGTTTTTT. This encodes CASVGGAFTGELFF.

The chain carries TRBV9 and TRBJ2-5; 7 bases are shared with TRBD1. The CDR3 sequence is 16 residues long. J gave up 2 bases and V 0 bases, and 7 bases lay outside the gene matches. Germline-derived CDR1 and CDR2 are SGDLS and YYNGEE. For the CDR3, the DNA is TGTGCCAGCAGCGTAGCTTTTGGGACAGCTCAAGAGACCCAGTACTTC. Translation: CASSVAFGTAQETQYF.

The rearrangement joins TRBV19 to TRBJ2-5; D might be TRBD1 (6 bases). V was pared by 6 bases and J by 5 bases, with 22 bases between. This CDR3 has 16 residues. Per the germline V gene, CDR1 is LNHDA and CDR2 is SQIVND (reference sequence). CDR3 loop: CASSPGDRTVVETQYF. The CDR3 DNA reads as TGTGCCAGTAGCCCTGGAGACAGGACGGTAGTGGAGACCCAGTACTTC.

V is TRBV7-3 and J is TRBJ2-2; a possible D gene is TRBD1 (5 bases). Germline V gene lookup returns CDR1 SGHTA and CDR2 FQGTGA. V dropped 2 bases and J dropped 6 bases, with 19 bases sitting between them. The length of the CDR3 is 17 residues. The DNA of the CDR3 is TGTGCCAGCAGCTTAGTAAGAGTTGGCAGGGAACCCGGGGAGCTGTTTTTT. This gives the protein CASSLVRVGREPGELFF.

The J gene is TRBJ1-2, the V gene TRBV6-6; TRBD1 aligns across 8 bases. Per germline, CDR1 MNHNY and CDR2 SVGAGI (reference sequence). Unmatched junction bases numbered 10, after V lost 2 bases and J lost 8 bases. The CDR3 is made up of 15 amino acids. The CDR3 DNA reads as TGTGCCAGCAGTTACCGAGAGGACAGGGCAGGGGGCTACACCTTC. It translates to CASSYREDRAGGYTF.

V is TRBV5-1 and J is TRBJ2-7, with 9 positions matching TRBD1. The V gene end was trimmed by 4 bases and the J gene end by 5 bases; junction bases not matched to a gene: 7. Looked up from germline, CDR1 is SGHRS and CDR2 is YFSETQ. The CDR3 totals 14 residues. The CDR3 spells CASSRDREGDEQYF. The CDR3 nucleotides read TGCGCCAGCAGCAGGGACAGGGAGGGCGACGAGCAGTACTTC.

The J gene is TRBJ2-5, the V gene TRBV11-2, with D perhaps matching TRBD1 or TRBD2 (5 bases each). This CDR3 has 15 residues. Germline CDR1 is SGHAT and CDR2 is FQNNGV. V was pared by 7 bases and J by 2 bases, with 17 bases between. CDR3 in amino acids: CASNKLIGGQETQYF. CDR3 nucleotide sequence: TGTGCCAGCAACAAACTTATTGGGGGACAAGAGACCCAGTACTTC.

V usage is TRBV9 and J usage is TRBJ2-5; 9 bases are a match to TRBD2. Germline V gives CDR1 SGDLS, CDR2 YYNGEE. Trimming removed 2 bases from V and 5 bases from J; junction bases left unmatched: 1. The CDR3 runs to 13 residues. The CDR3 loop reads CASSVTSGETQYF. The CDR3 DNA sequence: TGTGCCAGCAGCGTGACTAGCGGTGAGACCCAGTACTTC.

V and J are TRBV18 and TRBJ2-7; the match to TRBD2 covers 9 bases. Germline V CDR1 and CDR2: KGHSH, LQKENI. The CDR3 loop spans 15 amino acids. Losses at the gene ends were 2 bases for V and 0 bases for J; bases not matched to a gene: 2. DNA for the CDR3: TGTGCCAGCTCACCAAGCGGGGGGAGCTCCTACGAGCAGTACTTC. Translation: CASSPSGGSSYEQYF.

The genes are TRBV6-6 and TRBJ1-5; a possible D gene is TRBD1 (6 bases). This CDR3 has 13 residues. Germline values: CDR1 MNHNY, CDR2 SVGAGI (reference sequence). Deletions cut 6 bases from V and 7 bases from J, with 13 bases between. Here the CDR3 DNA reads TGTGCCAGCAGCCCGGACAGACTCCAGCCCCAGCATTTT. Translated: CASSPDRLQPQHF.

The rearrangement uses TRBV7-3 and TRBJ2-1; D might be TRBD1 or TRBD2, each matching 5 bases. The CDR3 contains 15 residues. Germline CDR1 and CDR2: SGHTA and FQGTGA. Trimming shortened V by 0 bases and J by 4 bases, and 10 bases separated the two germline ends. CDR3 sequence (DNA): TGTGCCAGCAGCTTAACAGGGGACGGGTACAATGAGCAGTTCTTC. Protein: CASSLTGDGYNEQFF. The variable domain in full, with the rest retrieved from reference TRBV7-3 and TRBJ2-1, is GAGVSQTPSNKVTEKGKYVELRCDPISGHTALYWYRQSLGQGPEFLIYFQGTGAADDSGLPNDRFFAVRPEGSVSTLKIQRTERGDSAVYLCASSLTGDGYNEQFFGPGTRLTVL.